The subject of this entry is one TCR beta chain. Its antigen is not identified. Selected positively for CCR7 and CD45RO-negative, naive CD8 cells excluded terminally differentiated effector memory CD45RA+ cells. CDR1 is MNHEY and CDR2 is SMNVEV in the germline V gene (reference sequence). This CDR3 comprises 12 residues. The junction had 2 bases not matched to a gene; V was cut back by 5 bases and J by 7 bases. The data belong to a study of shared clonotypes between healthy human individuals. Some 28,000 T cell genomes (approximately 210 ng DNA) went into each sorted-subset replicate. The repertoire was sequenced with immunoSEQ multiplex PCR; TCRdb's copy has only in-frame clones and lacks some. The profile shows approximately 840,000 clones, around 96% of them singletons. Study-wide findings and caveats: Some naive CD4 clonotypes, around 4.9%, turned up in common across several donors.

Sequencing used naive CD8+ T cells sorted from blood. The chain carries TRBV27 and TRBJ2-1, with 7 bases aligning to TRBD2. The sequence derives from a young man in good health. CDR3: CASSQLANEQFF. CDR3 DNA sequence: TGTGCCAGCAGTCAACTAGCGAATGAGCAGTTCTTC.